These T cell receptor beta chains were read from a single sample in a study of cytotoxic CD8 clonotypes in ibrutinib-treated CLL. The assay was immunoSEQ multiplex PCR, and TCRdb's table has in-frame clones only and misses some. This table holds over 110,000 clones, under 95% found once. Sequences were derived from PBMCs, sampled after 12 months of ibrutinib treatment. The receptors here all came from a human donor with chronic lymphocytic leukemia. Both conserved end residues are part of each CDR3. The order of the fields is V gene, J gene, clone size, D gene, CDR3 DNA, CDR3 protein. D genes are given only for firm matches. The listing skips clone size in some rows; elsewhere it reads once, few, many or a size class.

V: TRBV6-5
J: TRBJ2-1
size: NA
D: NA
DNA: TGTGCCAGCAGAACCACAGGTTCATCCTACAATGAGCAGTTCTTC
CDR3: CASRTTGSSYNEQFF

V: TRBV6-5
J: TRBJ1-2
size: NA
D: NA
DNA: TGTGCCAGCACCCCCGGGTGGCAGTCAAATGGCTACACCTTC
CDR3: CASTPGWQSNGYTF

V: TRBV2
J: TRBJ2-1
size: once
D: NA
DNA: TGTGCCAGCAGTGTTCAGGGAGGAGGGCAGTTCTTC
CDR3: CASSVQGGGQFF

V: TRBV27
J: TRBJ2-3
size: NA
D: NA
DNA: TGTGCCAGCAGGCTCAGGGGTGCACTTAGCACAGATACGCAGTATTTT
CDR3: CASRLRGALSTDTQYF

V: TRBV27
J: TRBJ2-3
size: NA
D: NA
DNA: TGTGCCAGCAGTAAAACCGGGACTGATTACACAGATACGCAGTATTTT
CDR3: CASSKTGTDYTDTQYF

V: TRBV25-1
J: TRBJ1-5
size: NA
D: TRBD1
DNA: TGTGCCAGCAGTGGCACCGGGACAGGGGCCTCTAACAATCAGCCCCAGCATTTT
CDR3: CASSGTGTGASNNQPQHF

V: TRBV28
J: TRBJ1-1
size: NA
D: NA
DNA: TGTGCCAGCCCCTCGATCGGGGTCCCCCCGAACACTGAAGCTTTCTTT
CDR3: CASPSIGVPPNTEAFF

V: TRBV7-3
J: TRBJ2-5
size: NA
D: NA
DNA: TGTGCCAGCAGCTTAGGTGGGGGCCGGGGACTAGAGACCCAGTACTTC
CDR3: CASSLGGGRGLETQYF

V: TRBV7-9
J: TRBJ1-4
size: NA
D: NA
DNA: TGTGCCAGCAGCTTAGGGGCAGGAACGAATGAAAAACTGTTTTTT
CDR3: CASSLGAGTNEKLFF

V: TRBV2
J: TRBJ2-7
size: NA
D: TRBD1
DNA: TGTGCCAGCAGTGTGAGGGGCACAGGGGCCTACGAGCAGTACTTC
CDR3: CASSVRGTGAYEQYF

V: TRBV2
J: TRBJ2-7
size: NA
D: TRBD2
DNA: TGTGCCAGCAGTGAACGGACTAGCGGGCTCAGCTTC
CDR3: CASSERTSGLSF